This T cell receptor beta chain was captured by sequencing in a study of T cell repertoires in cytomegalovirus infection. The wider study: Matching HLA type and CMV infection were both indicated by public TCR beta signatures.

This clonotype has a count of ten or more. This CDR3 is 14 amino acids long. CDR1 and CDR2 from the germline V gene are SGHDN and FVKESK. With 6 bases removed from V and 10 bases from J, the gap between germline ends came to 16 bases. TCRdb ran MiXCR on the reads and lists one entry per CDR3 protein. The data hold 130,000 or so distinct CDR3 sequences, with roughly 6.5% observed a single time. The specimen was PBMCs. This TCR was recovered from a human donor in good health (CMV status not recorded). Some clones in this sample may be carry-over from other donors' samples. The chain employs TRBV14 and TRBJ1-6; tentatively, D is TRBD1 (5 bases). This CDR3 reads CASSQSGTHSPLHF. The CDR3 DNA reads as TGTGCCAGCAGTCAGTCCGGGACGCACTCACCCCTCCACTTT.